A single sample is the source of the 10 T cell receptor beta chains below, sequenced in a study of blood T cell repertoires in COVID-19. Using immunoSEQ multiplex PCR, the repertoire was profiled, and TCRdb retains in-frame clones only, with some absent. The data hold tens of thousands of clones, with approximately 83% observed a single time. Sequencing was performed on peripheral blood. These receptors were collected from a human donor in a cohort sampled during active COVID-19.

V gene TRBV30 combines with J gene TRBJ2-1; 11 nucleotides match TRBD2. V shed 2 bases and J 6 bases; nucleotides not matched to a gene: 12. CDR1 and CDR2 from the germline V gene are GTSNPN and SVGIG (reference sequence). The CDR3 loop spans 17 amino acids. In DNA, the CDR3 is TGTGCCTGGAGTCAGTTAGGGGTTAGCGGGAGGGGCAATGAGCAGTTCTTC. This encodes CAWSQLGVSGRGNEQFF.

CDR3 DNA: TGTGCCAGCAAAAATAAGCGGGAGTCCTACGAGCAGTACTTC. Amino acids: CASKNKRESYEQYF. This chain connects TRBV6-6 to TRBJ2-7; the match to TRBD2 covers 8 bases. This CDR3 has 14 amino acids. Losses at the gene ends were 7 bases for V and 1 base for J; bases not matched to a gene: 6. The V gene's germline CDR1 is MNHNY and CDR2 SVGAGI (reference sequence).

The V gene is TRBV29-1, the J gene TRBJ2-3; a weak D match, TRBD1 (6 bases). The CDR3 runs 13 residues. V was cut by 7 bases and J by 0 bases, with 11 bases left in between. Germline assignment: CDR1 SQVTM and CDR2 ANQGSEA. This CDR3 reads CSATGSSTDTQYF. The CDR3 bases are TGCAGCGCGACAGGATCTAGCACAGATACGCAGTATTTT.

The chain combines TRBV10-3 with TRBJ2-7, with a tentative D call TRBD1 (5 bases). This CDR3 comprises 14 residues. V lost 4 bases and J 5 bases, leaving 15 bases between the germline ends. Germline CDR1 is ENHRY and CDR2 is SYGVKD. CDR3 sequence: CAISAQGRLNEQYF. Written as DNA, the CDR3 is TGTGCCATCAGTGCGCAGGGAAGGTTAAACGAGCAGTACTTC.

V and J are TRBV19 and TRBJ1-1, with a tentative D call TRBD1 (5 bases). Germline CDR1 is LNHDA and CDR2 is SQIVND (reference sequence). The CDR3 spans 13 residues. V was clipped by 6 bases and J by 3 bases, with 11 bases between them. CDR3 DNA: TGTGCCAGTAGAGGGGCGATTCACACTGAAGCTTTCTTT. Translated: CASRGAIHTEAFF.

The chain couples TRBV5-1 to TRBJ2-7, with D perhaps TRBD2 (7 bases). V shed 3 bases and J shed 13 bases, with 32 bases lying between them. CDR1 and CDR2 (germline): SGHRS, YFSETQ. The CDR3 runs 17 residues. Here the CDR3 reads CASSSDPLPSGGGACYF. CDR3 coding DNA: TGCGCCAGCAGCTCCGACCCCCTCCCTAGCGGCGGGGGCGCTTGTTACTTC. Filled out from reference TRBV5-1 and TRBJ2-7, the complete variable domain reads KAGVTQTPRYLIKTRGQQVTLSCSPISGHRSVSWYQQTPGQGLQFLFEYFSETQRNKGNFPGRFSGRQFSNSRSEMNVSTLELGDSALYLCASSSDPLPSGGGACYFGPGTRLTVT.

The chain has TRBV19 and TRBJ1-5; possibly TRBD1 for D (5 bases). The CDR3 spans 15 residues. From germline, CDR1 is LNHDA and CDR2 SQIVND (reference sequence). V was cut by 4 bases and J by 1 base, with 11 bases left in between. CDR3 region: CASSRGGGSNQPQHF. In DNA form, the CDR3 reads TGTGCCAGTAGTAGGGGCGGGGGGAGCAATCAGCCCCAGCATTTT.

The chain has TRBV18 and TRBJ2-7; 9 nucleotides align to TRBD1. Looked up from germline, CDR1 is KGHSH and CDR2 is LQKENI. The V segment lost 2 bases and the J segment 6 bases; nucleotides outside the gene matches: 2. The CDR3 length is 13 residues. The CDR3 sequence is CASSPVTGGEQYF. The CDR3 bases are TGTGCCAGCTCACCAGTGACAGGGGGCGAGCAGTACTTC.

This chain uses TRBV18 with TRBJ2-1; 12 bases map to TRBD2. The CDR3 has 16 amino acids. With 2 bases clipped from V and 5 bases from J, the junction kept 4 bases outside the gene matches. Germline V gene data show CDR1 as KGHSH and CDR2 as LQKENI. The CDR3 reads CASSPRTSGDHNEQFF. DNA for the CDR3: TGTGCCAGCTCACCAAGGACTAGCGGGGACCACAATGAGCAGTTCTTC.

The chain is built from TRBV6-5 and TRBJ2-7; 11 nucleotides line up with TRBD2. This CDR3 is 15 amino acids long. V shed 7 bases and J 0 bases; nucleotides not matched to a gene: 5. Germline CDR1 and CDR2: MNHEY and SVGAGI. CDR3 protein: CASISGTSGSYEQYF. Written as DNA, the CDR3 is TGTGCCAGCATCTCGGGGACTAGCGGCTCCTACGAGCAGTACTTC.